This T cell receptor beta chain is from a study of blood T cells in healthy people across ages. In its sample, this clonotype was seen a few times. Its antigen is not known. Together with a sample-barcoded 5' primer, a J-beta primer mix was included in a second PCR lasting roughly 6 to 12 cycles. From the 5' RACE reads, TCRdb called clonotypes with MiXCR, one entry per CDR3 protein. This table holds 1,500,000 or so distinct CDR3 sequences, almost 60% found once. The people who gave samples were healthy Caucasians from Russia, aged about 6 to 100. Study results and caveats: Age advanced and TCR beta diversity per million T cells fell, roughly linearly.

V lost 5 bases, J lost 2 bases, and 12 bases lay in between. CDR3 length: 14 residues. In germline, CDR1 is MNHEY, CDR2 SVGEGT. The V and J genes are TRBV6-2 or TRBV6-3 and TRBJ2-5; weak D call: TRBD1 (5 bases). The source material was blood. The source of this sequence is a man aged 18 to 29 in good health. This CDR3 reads CASSPQVEQETQYF. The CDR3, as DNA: TGTGCCAGCAGTCCACAGGTAGAACAAGAGACCCAGTACTTC.